This T cell receptor (beta chain) was recorded in a study of cytomegalovirus exposure and HLA in healthy donors. General observations from the study: Some TCR beta chains (about 180 of them) were listed as cytomegalovirus-associated. Rare TCR sequences dominated, though some public TCRs recurred in many donors.

TCRdb's table, derived via immunoSEQ multiplex PCR, lists solely in-frame clones and lacks some. The table shows about 72,000 clones, with 85% to 95% occurring only once. Germline-derived CDR1 and CDR2 are SGHNT and YYREEE (reference sequence). The V end was cut by 0 bases, the J end by 1 base, with 12 bases between. CDR3 length equals 16 residues. To note about this clone: Antigen: not known.

This clonotype was obtained from a woman aged 18-29 years in good health and CMV-seronegative. The chain carries TRBV5-4 and TRBJ2-3, with D possibly matching TRBD1 (5 bases). The sequenced sample was PBMCs. CDR3 amino acids: CASSLAGGAGTDTQYF. CDR3 coding DNA: TGTGCCAGCAGCTTGGCCGGTGGGGCGGGCACAGATACGCAGTATTTT.